The 5 T cell receptor beta chains presented below share a single source sample, sequenced in a study of OX40 agonist ivuxolimab in advanced cancers. Data came from immunoSEQ multiplex PCR; TCRdb stores just in-frame clones and leaves some out. Of about 29,000 clones listed, about 93% were seen once; the top ten hold just under 9.5%. The material was CD4+ or CD8+ T cells sorted from blood, obtained in a trial of the OX40 agonist ivuxolimab. Receptors were obtained from an adult with an advanced solid tumor such as melanoma, head and neck, liver or kidney cancer.

V gene TRBV2 combines with J gene TRBJ1-2; D is ambiguous. CDR3 size: 14 residues. The V end was cut by 3 bases, the J end by 1 base, with 9 bases between. Germline V gene sequence: CDR1 SNHLY, CDR2 FYNNEI. DNA of the CDR3: TGTGCCAGCAGTGAGGGCGGGTTTAACTATGGCTACACCTTC. This codes for CASSEGGFNYGYTF.

V and J are TRBV5-8 and TRBJ2-7; 8 nucleotides agree with TRBD1. The CDR3 consists of 14 residues. J lost 2 bases, V lost 4 bases, and 5 bases had no gene match. The germline gives CDR1 SGHTS, CDR2 YDEGEE. CDR3 region: CASSATGQAYEQYF. The CDR3 region has the DNA TGTGCCAGCAGCGCAACGGGACAGGCCTACGAGCAGTACTTC.

This clone was seen more than once but under ten times. The chain combines TRBV6-4 with TRBJ2-3, with 12 bases identical to TRBD2. This CDR3 is built from 15 residues. The J segment lost 2 bases and the V segment lost 4 bases, leaving 1 base of the junction unmatched. Looked up from germline, CDR1 is MRHNA and CDR2 is SNTAGT. The CDR3 sequence is CASSASGGATDTQYF. CDR3 nucleotides: TGTGCCAGCAGTGCTAGCGGGGGGGCCACAGATACGCAGTATTTT.

CDR3: CASSGGTDGYTF. The DNA for the CDR3 is TGTGCCAGCAGTGGGGGGACAGATGGCTACACCTTC. The chain joins TRBV6-1 to TRBJ1-2, with 7 nucleotides matching TRBD1. This CDR3 contains 12 residues. Germline-derived CDR1 and CDR2 are MNHNS and SASEGT. V trimming: 4 bases; J trimming: 6 bases; junction bases outside the gene matches: 2.

The chain couples TRBV14 to TRBJ2-7; TRBD2 agrees at 8 bases. V lost 4 bases to trimming and J lost 3 bases; unmatched junction nucleotides: 2. CDR1 and CDR2 (germline): SGHDN, FVKESK. The CDR3 runs 13 residues. CDR3 amino acids: CASSPGLGYEQYF. In DNA form, the CDR3 reads TGTGCCAGCAGCCCGGGACTAGGCTACGAGCAGTACTTC.